The next 2 T cell receptor beta chains were all read from a single sample in a study of follicular helper T cells after annual influenza vaccination. Profiling relied on immunoSEQ multiplex PCR, and the TCRdb table lists in-frame clones only, not all of them. This sample has about 10,000 clones, with 83% found just once. Time point specified: 2014-2015 season, 7 days after vaccination. Sequencing used CXCR5- memory CD4+ T cells sorted from blood, obtained 7 days after influenza vaccination. The origin of the receptors is an adult who received the influenza vaccine.

The genes are TRBV6-5 and TRBJ2-7; tentative D call: TRBD1 (7 bases). Germline V lookup: CDR1 MNHEY, CDR2 SVGAGI. The CDR3 totals 15 residues. V dropped 4 bases and J dropped 2 bases, with 15 bases sitting between them. The CDR3 region is CASSWGAGGTYEQYF. The CDR3 DNA reads as TGTGCCAGCAGTTGGGGGGCAGGGGGGACCTACGAGCAGTACTTC.

This sequence joins TRBV27 and TRBJ1-2; the D gene is possibly TRBD1 (6 bases). V was trimmed by 1 base and J by 2 bases, leaving 11 bases between them. CDR1 is MNHEY and CDR2 is SMNVEV in the germline V gene (reference sequence). The CDR3 is made up of 15 amino acids. The CDR3 DNA follows: TGTGCCAGCAGTTTATTTGCAGGGGCGAACTATGGCTACACCTTC. It is translated as CASSLFAGANYGYTF.